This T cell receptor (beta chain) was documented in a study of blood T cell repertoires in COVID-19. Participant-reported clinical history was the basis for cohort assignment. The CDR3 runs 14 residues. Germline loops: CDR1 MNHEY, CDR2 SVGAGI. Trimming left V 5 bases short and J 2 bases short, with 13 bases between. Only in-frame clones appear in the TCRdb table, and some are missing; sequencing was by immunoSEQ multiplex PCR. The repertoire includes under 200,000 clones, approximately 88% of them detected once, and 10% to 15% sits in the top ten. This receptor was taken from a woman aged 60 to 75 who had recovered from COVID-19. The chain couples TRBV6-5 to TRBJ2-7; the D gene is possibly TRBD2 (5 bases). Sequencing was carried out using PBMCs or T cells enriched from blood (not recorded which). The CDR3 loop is CASSTRTGTYEQYF. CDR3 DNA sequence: TGTGCCAGCAGTACTCGGACGGGGACCTACGAGCAGTACTTC.